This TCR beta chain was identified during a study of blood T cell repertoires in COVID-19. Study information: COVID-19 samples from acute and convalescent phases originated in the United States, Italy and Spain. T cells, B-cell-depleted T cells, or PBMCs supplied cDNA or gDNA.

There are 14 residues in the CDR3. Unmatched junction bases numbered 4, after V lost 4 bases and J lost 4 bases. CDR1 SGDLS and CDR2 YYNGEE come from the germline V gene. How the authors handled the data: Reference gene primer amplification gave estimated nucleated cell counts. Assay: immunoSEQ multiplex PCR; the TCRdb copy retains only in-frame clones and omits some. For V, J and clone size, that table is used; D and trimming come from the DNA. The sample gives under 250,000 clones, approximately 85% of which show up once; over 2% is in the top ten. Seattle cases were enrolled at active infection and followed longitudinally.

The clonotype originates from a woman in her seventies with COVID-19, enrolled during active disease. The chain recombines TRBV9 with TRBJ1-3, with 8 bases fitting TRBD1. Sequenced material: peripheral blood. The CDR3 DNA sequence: TGTGCCAGCAGCCCCCGGGACAGGGGAAACACCATATATTTT. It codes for CASSPRDRGNTIYF.